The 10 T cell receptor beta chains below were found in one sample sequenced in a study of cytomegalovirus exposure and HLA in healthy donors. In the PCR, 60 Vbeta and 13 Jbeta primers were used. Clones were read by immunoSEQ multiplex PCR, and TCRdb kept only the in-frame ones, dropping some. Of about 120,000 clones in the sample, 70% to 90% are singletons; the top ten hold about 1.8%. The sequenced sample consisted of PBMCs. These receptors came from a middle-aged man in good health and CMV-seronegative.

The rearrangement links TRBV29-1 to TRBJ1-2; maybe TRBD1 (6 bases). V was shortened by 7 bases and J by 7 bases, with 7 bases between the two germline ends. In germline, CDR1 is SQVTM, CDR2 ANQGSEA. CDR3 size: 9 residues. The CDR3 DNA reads TGCAGCGAGGACAGTGGCTACACCTTC. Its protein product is CSEDSGYTF.

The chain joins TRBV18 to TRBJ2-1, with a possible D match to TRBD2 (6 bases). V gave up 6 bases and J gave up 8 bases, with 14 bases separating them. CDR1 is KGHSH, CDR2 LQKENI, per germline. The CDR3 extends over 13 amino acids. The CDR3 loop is CASSLPGEDEQFF. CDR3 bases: TGTGCCAGCTCTCTACCGGGGGAGGATGAGCAGTTCTTC.

The CDR3, as DNA: TGTGCCAGCAGTAGAACAGGGATCACTGAAGCTTTCTTT. It yields the protein CASSRTGITEAFF. The chain combines TRBV27 with TRBJ1-1; maybe TRBD1 (6 bases). CDR1 MNHEY and CDR2 SMNVEV come from the germline V gene (reference sequence). Deletions cut 5 bases from V and 4 bases from J, with 11 bases between. The CDR3 extends over 13 amino acids.

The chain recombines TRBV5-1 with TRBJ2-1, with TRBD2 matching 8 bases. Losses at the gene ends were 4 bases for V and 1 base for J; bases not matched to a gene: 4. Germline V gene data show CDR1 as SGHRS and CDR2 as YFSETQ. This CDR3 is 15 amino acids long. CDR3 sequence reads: CASSREGRSYNEQFF. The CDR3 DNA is TGCGCCAGCAGCCGGGAGGGGCGATCCTACAATGAGCAGTTCTTC.

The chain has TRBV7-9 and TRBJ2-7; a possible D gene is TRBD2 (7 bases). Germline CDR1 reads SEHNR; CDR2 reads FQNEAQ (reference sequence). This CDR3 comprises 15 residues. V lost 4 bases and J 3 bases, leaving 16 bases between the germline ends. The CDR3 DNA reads TGTGCCAGCAGCTCTAAGGGGGGGTTGAACTACGAGCAGTACTTC. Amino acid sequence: CASSSKGGLNYEQYF.

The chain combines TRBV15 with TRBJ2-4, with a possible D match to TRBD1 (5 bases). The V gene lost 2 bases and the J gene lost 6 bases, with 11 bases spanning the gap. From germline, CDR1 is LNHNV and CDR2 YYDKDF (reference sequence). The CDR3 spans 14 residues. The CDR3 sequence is CATSRSGLSNIQYF. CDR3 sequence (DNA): TGTGCCACCAGCAGATCAGGGCTTTCAAACATTCAGTACTTC.

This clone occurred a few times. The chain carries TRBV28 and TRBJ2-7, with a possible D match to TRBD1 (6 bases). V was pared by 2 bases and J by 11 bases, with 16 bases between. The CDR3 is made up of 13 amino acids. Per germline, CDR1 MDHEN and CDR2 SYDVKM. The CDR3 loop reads CASSLVADRSKYF. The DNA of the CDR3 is TGTGCCAGCAGTTTAGTAGCCGACAGGTCGAAGTACTTC.

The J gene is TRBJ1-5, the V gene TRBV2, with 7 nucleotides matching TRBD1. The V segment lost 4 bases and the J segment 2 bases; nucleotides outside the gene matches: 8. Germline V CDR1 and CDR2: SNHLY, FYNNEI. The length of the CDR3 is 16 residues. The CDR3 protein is CASSAGTVGGNQPQHF. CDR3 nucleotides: TGTGCCAGCAGTGCCGGGACAGTGGGTGGCAATCAGCCCCAGCATTTT.

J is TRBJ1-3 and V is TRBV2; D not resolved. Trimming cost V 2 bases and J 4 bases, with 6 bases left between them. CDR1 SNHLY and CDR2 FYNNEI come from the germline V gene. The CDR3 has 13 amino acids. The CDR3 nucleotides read TGTGCCAGCAGTGAAACTCGCGGAAACACCATATATTTT. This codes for CASSETRGNTIYF. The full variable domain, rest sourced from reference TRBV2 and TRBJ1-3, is EPEVTQTPSHQVTQMGQEVILRCVPISNHLYFYWYRQILGQKVEFLVSFYNNEISEKSEIFDDQFSVERPDGSNFTLKIRSTKLEDSAMYFCASSETRGNTIYFGEGSWLTVV.

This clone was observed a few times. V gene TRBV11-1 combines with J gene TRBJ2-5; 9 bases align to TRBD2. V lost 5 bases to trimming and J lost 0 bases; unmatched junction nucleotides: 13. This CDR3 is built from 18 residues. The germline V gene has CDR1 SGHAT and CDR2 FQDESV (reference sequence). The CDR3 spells CASSHRPGLAGYQETQYF. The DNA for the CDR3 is TGTGCCAGCAGCCACCGACCGGGACTAGCAGGGTACCAAGAGACCCAGTACTTC.